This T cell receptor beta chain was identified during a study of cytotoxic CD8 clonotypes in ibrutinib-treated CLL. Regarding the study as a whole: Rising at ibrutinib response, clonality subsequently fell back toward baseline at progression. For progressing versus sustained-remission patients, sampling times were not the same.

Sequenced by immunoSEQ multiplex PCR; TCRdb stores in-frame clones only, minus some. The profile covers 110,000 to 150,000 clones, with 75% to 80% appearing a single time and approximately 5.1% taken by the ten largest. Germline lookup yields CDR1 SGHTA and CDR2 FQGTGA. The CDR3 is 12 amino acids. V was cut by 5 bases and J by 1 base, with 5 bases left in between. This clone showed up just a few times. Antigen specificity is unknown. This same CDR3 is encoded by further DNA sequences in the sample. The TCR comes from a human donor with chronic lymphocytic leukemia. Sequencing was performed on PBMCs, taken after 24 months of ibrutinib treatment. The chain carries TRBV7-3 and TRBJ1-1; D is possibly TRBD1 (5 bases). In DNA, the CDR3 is TGTGCCAGCAGCACAGGGAACACTGAAGCTTTCTTT. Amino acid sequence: CASSTGNTEAFF.